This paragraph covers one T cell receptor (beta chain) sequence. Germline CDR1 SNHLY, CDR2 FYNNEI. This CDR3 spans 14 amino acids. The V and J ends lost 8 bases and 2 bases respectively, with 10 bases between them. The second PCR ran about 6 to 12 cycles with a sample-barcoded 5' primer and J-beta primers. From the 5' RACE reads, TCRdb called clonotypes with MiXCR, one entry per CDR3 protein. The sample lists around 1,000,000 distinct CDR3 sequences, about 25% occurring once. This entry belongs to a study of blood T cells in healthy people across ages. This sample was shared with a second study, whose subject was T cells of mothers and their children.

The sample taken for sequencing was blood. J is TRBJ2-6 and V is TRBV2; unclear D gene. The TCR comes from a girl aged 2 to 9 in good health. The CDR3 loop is CASGSGAGANVLTF. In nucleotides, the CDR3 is TGTGCCAGCGGGTCTGGGGCTGGGGCCAACGTCCTGACTTTC.